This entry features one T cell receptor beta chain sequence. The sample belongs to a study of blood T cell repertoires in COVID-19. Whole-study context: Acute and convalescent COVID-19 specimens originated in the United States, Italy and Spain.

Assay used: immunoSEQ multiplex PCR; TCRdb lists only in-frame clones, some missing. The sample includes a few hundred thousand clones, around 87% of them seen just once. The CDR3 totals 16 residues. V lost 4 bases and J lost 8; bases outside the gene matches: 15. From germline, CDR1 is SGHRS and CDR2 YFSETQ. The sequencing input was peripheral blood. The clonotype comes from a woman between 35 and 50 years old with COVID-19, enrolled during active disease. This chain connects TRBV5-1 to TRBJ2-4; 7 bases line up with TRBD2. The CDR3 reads CASSPMGGDQGDIQYF. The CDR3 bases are TGCGCCAGCAGCCCCATGGGGGGGGACCAAGGCGACATTCAGTACTTC.